The T cell receptor (beta chain) described here comes from a study of T cell repertoires in cytomegalovirus infection. Study-wide background: Indications of both CMV infection and matching HLA type were provided by public TCR beta signatures.

Via MiXCR, TCRdb re-called the reads, giving one row per CDR3 protein. The table shows around 800,000 distinct CDR3 sequences, with 32% occurring only once. Points on this clonotype: Antigen specificity is unknown.

Whole-study results and caveats: HLA-C-restricted CMV-specific TCR beta clonotypes were dominant in the ex vivo response. Cumulative frequency (of public TCR beta family members) identified carriers of CMV plus the relevant HLA.

This specimen was cultured CD8+ T cells from PBMCs, taken from culture after CMV antigen stimulation. The TCR comes from a human donor in good health (CMV status not recorded). Some clones in this sample may be carry-over from other donors' samples.

The CDR3 region is CASSEGAGGAETQYF. For the CDR3, the DNA is TGTGCCAGCAGTGAAGGGGCAGGGGGTGCCGAGACCCAGTACTTC. The rearrangement uses TRBV2 and TRBJ2-5; 7 nucleotides match TRBD1. The CDR3 spans 15 residues. Germline trimming cut 1 base from V and 5 bases from J; bases unmatched to any gene: 7. In germline, CDR1 is SNHLY, CDR2 FYNNEI. Full variable domain (rest looked up from reference TRBV2 and TRBJ2-5): EPEVTQTPSHQVTQMGQEVILRCVPISNHLYFYWYRQILGQKVEFLVSFYNNEISEKSEIFDDQFSVERPDGSNFTLKIRSTKLEDSAMYFCASSEGAGGAETQYFGPGTRLLVL.